The 13 T cell receptor beta chains given below trace back to one sample, sequenced in a study of regulatory T cells in long-lasting Graves disease. Noted time point: newly diagnosed GD, antithyroid drugs for less than 3 months. Following extraction of RNA from PBMCs, that RNA was used to make the TCR library. iRepertoire HTBI primers and Arm-PCR of CDR3 regions built TCR beta libraries. TCRdb recomputed calls from the multiplex PCR reads with MiXCR, one row per CDR3 protein. The data show 550,000 to 650,000 distinct CDR3 sequences, about 16% seen once. This sample was shared with a second study, whose subject was T cells in Graves' hyperthyroidism and ophthalmopathy.

The input for sequencing was peripheral blood mononuclear cells (PBMCs), taken at new diagnosis, from a patient treated with antithyroid drugs. All receptors come from a man aged 18 to 35 with Graves disease.

The chain uses TRBV4-1 and TRBJ1-2; tentatively, D is TRBD1 (6 bases). The CDR3 runs to 15 residues. Germline assignment: CDR1 MGHRA and CDR2 YSYEKL. V was pared by 4 bases and J by 4 bases, with 16 bases between. The CDR3, as DNA: TGCGCCAGCAGCCCCCCGGGGGGGGCTGGCTATGGCTACACCTTC. Protein product: CASSPPGGAGYGYTF.

This clonotype showed up just a few times. The chain carries TRBV5-4 and TRBJ1-2; possibly TRBD1 for D (5 bases). The CDR3 is 16 residues long. Trimming shortened V by 5 bases and J by 5 bases, and 22 bases separated the two germline ends. CDR1 is SGHNT, CDR2 YYREEE, per germline (reference sequence). This CDR3 is CASSPDWGPGGYGYTF. Written as DNA, the CDR3 is TGTGCCAGCAGTCCGGATTGGGGCCCCGGCGGGTATGGCTACACCTTC.

This clonotype was detected many times. The chain couples TRBV2 to TRBJ2-1; D ambiguous. The CDR3 sequence is 16 residues long. The V gene lost 3 bases and the J gene lost 0 bases, with 12 bases spanning the gap. Germline lookup yields CDR1 SNHLY and CDR2 FYNNEI. The CDR3, as DNA: TGTGCCAGCAGTGAGGTTGACGGTAGCTCCTACAATGAGCAGTTCTTC. Protein sequence: CASSEVDGSSYNEQFF. Full variable domain (remainder filled in from reference TRBV2 and TRBJ2-1): EPEVTQTPSHQVTQMGQEVILRCVPISNHLYFYWYRQILGQKVEFLVSFYNNEISEKSEIFDDQFSVERPDGSNFTLKIRSTKLEDSAMYFCASSEVDGSSYNEQFFGPGTRLTVL.

In this sample, this clonotype turned up a few times. V usage is TRBV11-2 and J usage is TRBJ1-5; D is ambiguous. V was shortened by 5 bases and J by 2 bases, with 10 bases between the two germline ends. Germline loops: CDR1 SGHAT, CDR2 FQNNGV. This CDR3 region has 14 residues. The CDR3 region has the DNA TGTGCCAGCAGCCCCCTCTCGGGCAATCAGCCCCAGCATTTT. As protein: CASSPLSGNQPQHF.

This clonotype was observed a few times. V gene TRBV28 combines with J gene TRBJ1-5; tentatively, D is TRBD1 (6 bases). This CDR3 region has 16 residues. The V end lost 2 bases, the J end lost 0 bases, and 11 bases lay between the germline ends. Germline assignment: CDR1 MDHEN and CDR2 SYDVKM. The CDR3 sequence is CASSLGQLYSNQPQHF. The DNA of the CDR3 is TGTGCCAGCAGTTTAGGACAGCTTTATAGCAATCAGCCCCAGCATTTT.

This clonotype was recorded at least ten times. The chain joins TRBV3-1 to TRBJ2-5, with 7 bases that match TRBD2. The V and J ends lost 5 bases and 3 bases, in that order; junction bases with no gene match: 12. The CDR3 runs to 16 residues. Germline assignment: CDR1 LGHDT and CDR2 YNNKEL (reference sequence). DNA for the CDR3: TGTGCCAGCAGCGGAAGAGGCCTAGCGGTTAAAGAGACCCAGTACTTC. This codes for CASSGRGLAVKETQYF.

This clonotype showed up many times. J is TRBJ2-3 and V is TRBV18; 7 nucleotides line up with TRBD2. The CDR3 is made up of 15 amino acids. After removal of 8 bases from V and 5 bases from J, the junction contained 13 bases not matched to a gene. CDR1 is KGHSH and CDR2 is LQKENI in the germline V gene. The CDR3, as DNA: TGTGCCAGCAGCCCTGGAGGGAGGGCCGGAGATACGCAGTATTTT. This sequence encodes CASSPGGRAGDTQYF.

The chain joins TRBV9 to TRBJ2-1; tentatively, D is TRBD1 or TRBD2 (5 bases each). V was pared by 2 bases and J by 2 bases, with 11 bases between. The germline gives CDR1 SGDLS, CDR2 YYNGEE. The CDR3 is 15 residues long. The CDR3 bases are TGTGCCAGCAGCGTGGGTTTGGGGGCCTACAATGAGCAGTTCTTC. This gives the protein CASSVGLGAYNEQFF.

This clonotype has only a few counts. The chain uses TRBV29-1 and TRBJ1-5; 10 bases are shared with TRBD1. This CDR3 region has 13 residues. V was clipped by 7 bases and J by 5 bases; unmatched bases: 5. Germline CDR1 reads SQVTM; CDR2 reads ANQGSEA. Here the CDR3 DNA reads TGCAGCGCCGGGACAGGGGACGATCAGCCCCAGCATTTT. Protein sequence: CSAGTGDDQPQHF.

The CDR3 sequence: CATSGDSYSDGYTF. CDR3 bases: TGTGCCACCAGTGGCGACAGCTATTCGGATGGCTACACCTTC. The V gene is TRBV24-1, the J gene TRBJ1-2, with D perhaps TRBD1 (5 bases). Germline lookup yields CDR1 KGHDR and CDR2 SFDVKD. This CDR3 region has 14 residues. V gave up 5 bases and J gave up 6 bases, with 15 bases separating them.

V gene TRBV7-8 combines with J gene TRBJ2-1; no reliable D call. V was shortened by 5 bases and J by 0 bases, with 17 bases between the two germline ends. The CDR3 totals 17 residues. Per the germline V gene, CDR1 is SGHVS and CDR2 is FQNEAQ. The CDR3 bases are TGTGCCAGCAGCGTGAAGACTGGATTGAACTCCTACAATGAGCAGTTCTTC. It codes for CASSVKTGLNSYNEQFF.

The J gene is TRBJ2-7, the V gene TRBV5-1; D perhaps matches TRBD1 (7 bases). Germline-derived CDR1 and CDR2 are SGHRS and YFSETQ. The CDR3 contains 14 residues. With 6 bases removed from V and 3 bases from J, the gap between germline ends came to 16 bases. CDR3 DNA sequence: TGCGCCAGCAAACCGCAGGGGGGCCACTACGAGCAGTACTTC. This codes for CASKPQGGHYEQYF.

This clonotype was recorded only once. This may be a read error: a much more frequent sequence differs by one nucleotide. The chain recombines TRBV12-3 or TRBV12-4 with TRBJ2-3; perhaps TRBD1 as D (6 bases). V gave up 3 bases and J gave up 5 bases, with 12 bases separating them. The CDR3 is made up of 14 amino acids. The CDR3 nucleotides are TGTGCCAGCAGTTTTTTACAGGGTAGAGATACGCAGTATTTT. This translates into CASSFLQGRDTQYF.